This T cell receptor (beta chain) was recovered during a study of cytomegalovirus exposure and HLA in healthy donors. Study findings and constraints: It was shown in a later analysis that HLA-associated TCR beta chains were more clonally expanded than other, equally common chains. It is likely that the observed cluster of highly shared sequence variants was a sequencing artifact.

This CDR3 region has 15 residues. V lost 7 bases and J lost 5, with 24 bases in between. Germline V gene lookup returns CDR1 SQVTM and CDR2 ANQGSEA. Only one count was recorded for this clone. The antigen remains unidentified. This PCR relied on a set of 60 Vbeta primers and 13 Jbeta primers. Generated by immunoSEQ multiplex PCR, the TCRdb table keeps only in-frame clones and is missing some. The table has approximately 170,000 clones, over 70% seen once. Sequenced: PBMCs. The clonotype originates from a woman in her forties in good health and CMV-seropositive. The chain joins TRBV29-1 to TRBJ2-7; a possible D gene is TRBD1 (6 bases). CDR3 sequence: CSAPLQDWGPHEQYF. CDR3 in DNA: TGCAGCGCCCCTCTCCAGGACTGGGGGCCTCACGAGCAGTACTTC.